The 28 T cell receptor beta chains below come from one sample, sequenced in a study of patients and donors after allogeneic stem cell transplantation. MiXCR, applied by TCRdb to the RT-PCR reads, yields one record per CDR3 protein. Of 70,000 or so distinct CDR3 sequences listed, about a quarter are singletons. The sequenced material came from blood, either unsorted or a sorted T cell fraction (not recorded which). The receptors originated from a human donor who was either an allogeneic HSCT recipient or a stem cell or donor lymphocyte infusion donor (not recorded which). It is not recorded whose cells these are; they may come from a transplant donor.

The J gene is TRBJ2-2, the V gene TRBV4-1; perhaps TRBD2 as D (5 bases). Deletions cut 1 base from V and 5 bases from J, with 14 bases between. This CDR3 comprises 16 residues. Germline V gives CDR1 MGHRA, CDR2 YSYEKL. CDR3 sequence: CASSQGPAVETGELFF. DNA of the CDR3: TGCGCCAGCAGCCAAGGTCCAGCGGTGGAAACCGGGGAGCTGTTTTTT.

There are a few counts of this clonotype. This chain joins TRBV7-6 and TRBJ1-6; the match to TRBD1 covers 7 bases. The CDR3 is 15 amino acids. In germline, CDR1 is SGHVS, CDR2 FNYEAQ. Trimming took 0 bases from V and 10 from J; bases not matched to a gene: 6. The CDR3 spells CASSLAGTVGSPLHF. For the CDR3, the DNA is TGTGCCAGCAGCTTAGCCGGGACAGTCGGGTCACCCCTCCACTTT.

This clonotype showed up just once. The rearrangement uses TRBV4-1 and TRBJ2-7, with 9 bases that match TRBD1. CDR1 and CDR2 from the germline V gene are MGHRA and YSYEKL. This CDR3 region has 14 residues. The ends lost 4 bases at V and 4 bases at J; junction bases unmatched: 5. The CDR3 reads CASSPGTGWYEQYF. The CDR3 nucleotides read TGCGCCAGCAGCCCTGGGACAGGGTGGTACGAGCAGTACTTC.

The CDR3 reads CASSMSGSGANVLTF. The CDR3 nucleotides are TGTGCCAGCAGCATGTCTGGTAGTGGGGCCAACGTCCTGACTTTC. V gene TRBV13 combines with J gene TRBJ2-6; D remains ambiguous. This CDR3 is built from 15 residues. V lost 5 bases to trimming and J lost 3 bases, with 11 bases between them. CDR1 and CDR2 (germline): PRHDT, FYEKMQ (reference sequence).

V is TRBV3-1 and J is TRBJ2-3; TRBD2 agrees at 8 bases. J was trimmed by 1 base and V by 6 bases; bases with no gene match: 3. The CDR3 totals 14 residues. Germline CDR1 reads LGHDT; CDR2 reads YNNKEL (reference sequence). CDR3: CASSTAGGTDTQYF. The DNA of the CDR3 is TGTGCCAGCAGTACAGCGGGGGGCACAGATACGCAGTATTTT.

The CDR3: CASSYSVNTEAFF. The CDR3 DNA is TGTGCCAGCAGTTACTCGGTGAACACTGAAGCTTTCTTT. This chain joins TRBV6-5 and TRBJ1-1, with D unresolved. This CDR3 is built from 13 residues. Germline CDR1 MNHEY, CDR2 SVGAGI. V was trimmed by 0 bases and J by 0 bases, leaving 2 bases between them.

This clonotype occurred a few times. DNA of the CDR3: TGTGCCACCAGCAGAGCTCGACAGGGGCCAGATACGCAGTATTTT. Translation: CATSRARQGPDTQYF. The chain couples TRBV15 to TRBJ2-3, with 8 bases matching TRBD1. With 1 base clipped from V and 4 bases from J, the junction kept 4 bases outside the gene matches. CDR1 is LNHNV and CDR2 is YYDKDF in the germline V gene (reference sequence). The CDR3 is 15 residues long.

Only a few counts were recorded for this clonotype. The V gene is TRBV12-3 or TRBV12-4, the J gene TRBJ1-1; 9 nucleotides line up with TRBD1. This CDR3 contains 16 residues. The V and J ends lost 6 bases and 1 base, in that order; junction bases with no gene match: 9. This chain's CDR3 is CASRLTGGAGNTEAFF. The CDR3 nucleotides read TGTGCCAGCAGGCTAACAGGGGGCGCAGGGAACACTGAAGCTTTCTTT.

This clonotype has more than one count but fewer than ten. The chain links TRBV3-1 to TRBJ1-2; perhaps TRBD1 as D (5 bases). The CDR3 loop spans 12 amino acids. The germline V gene has CDR1 LGHDT and CDR2 YNNKEL (reference sequence). Trimming pared 0 bases from V and 7 bases from J, leaving 6 bases between. The CDR3 sequence: CASSQERGGYTF. The CDR3 DNA reads as TGTGCCAGCAGCCAAGAGAGGGGTGGCTACACCTTC.

This clonotype has only a few counts. This chain joins TRBV30 and TRBJ2-7, with D perhaps TRBD1 (5 bases). The CDR3 has 16 residues. CDR1 and CDR2 from the germline V gene are GTSNPN and SVGIG (reference sequence). V was cut by 5 bases and J by 3 bases, with 23 bases left in between. The CDR3 DNA follows: TGTGCCTGGCATTTATGGCCCGGGCAGGGCGTCTACGAGCAGTACTTC. It codes for CAWHLWPGQGVYEQYF.

The V call is TRBV7-2, the J call TRBJ1-1, with D uncertain. Germline CDR1 and CDR2: SGHTA and FQGNSA. This CDR3 contains 14 residues. V dropped 3 bases and J dropped 1 base, with 9 bases sitting between them. The chain's CDR3 is CASSLALGNTEAFF. The CDR3 nucleotides read TGTGCCAGCAGCTTGGCATTGGGGAACACTGAAGCTTTCTTT.

This clonotype was seen a few times. This chain uses TRBV5-1 with TRBJ1-2; a possible D gene is TRBD1 (5 bases). With 0 bases removed from V and 4 bases from J, the gap between germline ends came to 16 bases. The CDR3 sequence is 16 residues long. The germline V gene encodes CDR1 SGHRS and CDR2 YFSETQ. CDR3 region: CASSLVGAGLSYGYTF. The CDR3 DNA sequence: TGCGCCAGCAGCTTGGTAGGGGCAGGGCTAAGCTATGGCTACACCTTC.

This clonotype showed up just a few times. This chain links TRBV7-2 with TRBJ1-6; D is unresolved. Germline assignment: CDR1 SGHTA and CDR2 FQGNSA. The CDR3 runs 15 residues. The V gene lost 0 bases and the J gene lost 4 bases, with 7 bases spanning the gap. CDR3 nucleotides: TGTGCCAGCAGCTTAGCAGGACCGTATAATTCACCCCTCCACTTT. Encoded protein: CASSLAGPYNSPLHF.

CDR3 nucleotides: TGCAGTGCTAGAGATATTAAAAGGGCTTTAACCTACGAGCAGTACTTC. It specifies CSARDIKRALTYEQYF. The V and J genes are TRBV20-1 and TRBJ2-7; D is undetermined. There are 16 residues in the CDR3. The germline V and J ends were trimmed by 0 bases and 2 bases, with 17 bases remaining between them. CDR1 is DFQATT, CDR2 SNEGSKA, per germline (reference sequence).

Here the CDR3 reads CASSNYYRVRNQPQHF. DNA for the CDR3: TGTGCCAGTAGCAACTACTACAGGGTCCGGAATCAGCCCCAGCATTTT. The chain uses TRBV19 and TRBJ1-5; D might be TRBD1 (6 bases). CDR1 LNHDA and CDR2 SQIVND come from the germline V gene (reference sequence). V shed 6 bases and J shed 4 bases, with 19 bases lying between them. The CDR3 extends over 16 amino acids.

On this clonotype: Relative to the germline gene, one junction end is altered; a read error may explain this. The chain combines TRBV5-1 with TRBJ2-1; D might be TRBD1 (6 bases). CDR1 and CDR2 from the germline V gene are SGHRS and YFSETQ. CDR3 length equals 17 residues. The DNA for the CDR3 is TGCGCCGGCAGCGGCCGGTTGGACAGTCCTTTTCACAATGAGCAGTTCTTC. Translated, it gives CAGSGRLDSPFHNEQFF. Using reference TRBV5-1 and TRBJ2-1 for the parts outside the CDR3, the full variable domain is KAGVTQTPRYLIKTRGQQVTLSCSPISGHRSVSWYQQTPGQGLQFLFEYFSETQRNKGNFPGRFSGRQFSNSRSEMNVSTLELGDSALYLCAGSGRLDSPFHNEQFFGPGTRLTVL.

This clonotype was observed at least ten times. The V gene is TRBV4-3, the J gene TRBJ1-4; no firm D call. The V gene's germline CDR1 is LGHNA and CDR2 YSLEER. Deletions cut 10 bases from V and 3 bases from J, with 18 bases between. The CDR3 sequence is 15 residues long. This chain's CDR3 is CATTNDRLSNEKLFF. CDR3 sequence (DNA): TGCGCCACCACGAACGACCGGTTGTCTAATGAAAAACTGTTTTTT.

This clonotype was seen a few times. CDR3 sequence: CSVVVTGSVGNQPQHF. For the CDR3, the DNA is TGCAGCGTTGTCGTGACAGGGAGCGTTGGCAATCAGCCCCAGCATTTT. The chain combines TRBV29-1 with TRBJ1-5, with 7 bases that match TRBD1. Germline values: CDR1 SQVTM, CDR2 ANQGSEA. The CDR3 covers 16 residues. With V trimmed by 4 bases and J by 2 bases, 11 bases remained unmatched. The full variable domain, with the rest looked up from reference TRBV29-1 and TRBJ1-5, is SAVISQKPSRDICQRGTSLTIQCQVDSQVTMMFWYRQQPGQSLTLIATANQGSEATYESGFVIDKFPISRPNLTFSTLTVSNMSPEDSSIYLCSVVVTGSVGNQPQHFGDGTRLSIL.

This clonotype came up a few times. V usage is TRBV7-8 and J usage is TRBJ1-1; 7 nucleotides line up with TRBD1. With V trimmed by 1 base and J by 1 base, 3 bases remained unmatched. The CDR3 covers 15 residues. CDR1 is SGHVS and CDR2 is FQNEAQ in the germline V gene. The chain's CDR3 is CASSLDRTGNTEAFF. CDR3 nucleotides: TGTGCCAGCAGCTTAGATCGGACAGGGAACACTGAAGCTTTCTTT.

The gene calls are TRBV5-1 and TRBJ2-7; D not certain. Germline CDR1 is SGHRS and CDR2 is YFSETQ. The CDR3 is 11 amino acids. Trimming removed 0 bases at V and 11 bases at J, with 9 bases between. The CDR3 loop reads CASSLDQLKYF. The CDR3 DNA is TGCGCCAGCAGCTTGGACCAGTTAAAGTACTTC.

V is TRBV20-1 and J is TRBJ2-1, with TRBD2 identical over 7 bases. The CDR3 runs to 14 residues. The germline CDR1 and CDR2 sequences are DFQATT and SNEGSKA (reference sequence). V was pared by 6 bases and J by 0 bases, with 5 bases of the junction left unmatched. CDR3 residues: CSATSDSSYNEQFF. The CDR3 nucleotides read TGCAGTGCAACTAGCGACAGCTCCTACAATGAGCAGTTCTTC.

This clonotype is medium-sized (0.01 to 0.1%). The V and J genes are TRBV7-9 and TRBJ2-1; 10 nucleotides match TRBD2. The CDR3 covers 15 residues. Germline loops: CDR1 SEHNR, CDR2 FQNEAQ (reference sequence). The V gene end was trimmed by 6 bases and the J gene end by 4 bases; junction bases not matched to a gene: 6. The CDR3 DNA reads TGTGCCAGCAGTCCTAGCGGGAGCCGATACAATGAGCAGTTCTTC. It specifies CASSPSGSRYNEQFF.

The gene calls are TRBV11-3 and TRBJ2-4, with a possible D match to TRBD1 (6 bases). The CDR3 is 14 amino acids. Trimming cost V 3 bases and J 3 bases, with 9 bases left between them. Germline loops: CDR1 SGHNT, CDR2 YENEEA. CDR3: CASSFEGDKNIQYF. CDR3 coding DNA: TGTGCCAGCAGCTTTGAGGGGGACAAAAACATTCAGTACTTC.

This clonotype was recorded a few times. The J gene is TRBJ1-4, the V gene TRBV13; TRBD1 matches at 10 bases. V trimming: 6 bases; J trimming: 3 bases; junction bases outside the gene matches: 7. Germline-derived CDR1 and CDR2 are PRHDT and FYEKMQ (reference sequence). The CDR3 runs to 16 residues. In nucleotides, the CDR3 is TGTGCCAGCAGTCGCGACAGGGGGCCGGCTAATGAAAAACTGTTTTTT. Residues: CASSRDRGPANEKLFF.

This chain uses TRBV5-1 with TRBJ1-5, with a tentative D call TRBD1 (5 bases). CDR3 length equals 14 residues. Trimming took off 0 bases at V and 3 bases at J, with 7 bases between the two ends. Germline values: CDR1 SGHRS, CDR2 YFSETQ. CDR3 nucleotides: TGCGCCAGCAGCTTGGCAGGGATCAATCAGCCCCAGCATTTT. Protein sequence: CASSLAGINQPQHF.

This clonotype was found a few times. This chain links TRBV7-9 with TRBJ2-7, with 9 positions matching TRBD2. The CDR3 totals 16 residues. V dropped 4 bases and J dropped 5; count of bases not matched to a gene: 12. Germline V gene data show CDR1 as SEHNR and CDR2 as FQNEAQ (reference sequence). This CDR3 reads CASSSSLASGMNEQYF. CDR3 in DNA: TGTGCCAGCAGCTCCTCTCTGGCTAGCGGGATGAACGAGCAGTACTTC.

The chain links TRBV20-1 to TRBJ1-1; D ambiguous. V lost 5 bases and J 0 bases, leaving 13 bases between the germline ends. The germline CDR1 and CDR2 sequences are DFQATT and SNEGSKA (reference sequence). The CDR3 length is 14 residues. The CDR3 region has the DNA TGCAGTGCTCGCCGCCCTTCCATGAACACTGAAGCTTTCTTT. Encoded protein: CSARRPSMNTEAFF.

This chain links TRBV5-1 with TRBJ1-2; D uncertain. CDR1 and CDR2 (germline): SGHRS, YFSETQ. The CDR3 is made up of 16 amino acids. With 4 bases removed from V and 0 bases from J, the gap between germline ends came to 16 bases. This chain's CDR3 is CASSPLRQGPNYGYTF. For the CDR3, the DNA is TGCGCCAGCAGCCCGTTGAGACAAGGACCTAACTATGGCTACACCTTC.